This T cell receptor beta chain was found in a study of regulatory T cells in long-lasting Graves disease. Study-level findings and limits: The study found TRBV28, TRBJ1-2 and TRBJ2-5 favored in persistent disease.

About this clonotype: Its antigen is unknown.

The CDR3 has 15 amino acids. Germline V CDR1 and CDR2: SGHRS, YFSETQ. V was clipped by 1 base and J by 6 bases; unmatched bases: 10. iRepertoire HTBI primers and Arm-PCR of CDR3 regions built TCR beta libraries. TCRdb independently ran MiXCR on the multiplex PCR reads; one entry per CDR3 protein. The profile shows 350,000 to 450,000 distinct CDR3 sequences, under 25% of them singletons. This sample's time point: persistent/refractory GD, antithyroid drugs over 5 years with positive TRAb. The TCR library was made from RNA that had been extracted from PBMCs in TRIzol. The sequencing used peripheral blood mononuclear cells (PBMCs), collected when the disease was refractory, from a patient treated with antithyroid drugs. The clonotype originates from a female donor with Graves disease. The chain combines TRBV5-1 with TRBJ2-7; 7 bases align to TRBD2. CDR3 in DNA: TGCGCCAGCAGCTTGTCGGGTGGGAGGGCCGGCGAGCAGTACTTC. This translates into CASSLSGGRAGEQYF.